This TCR beta chain was recorded in a study of T cell responses to AZD1222 COVID-19 vaccine (dated by TCRdb to the early 2020s). In the study overall: Because spike-specific TCR depth and breadth did not differ between the two schedules, AZD1222 recipients who got a second dose at roughly 4 weeks were pooled with those who got a second dose at roughly 12 weeks. A total of just over 230 trial participants underwent TCR sequencing, of whom 200 to 220 had received two doses of AZD1222 and roughly 26 had received two doses of the MenACWY control vaccine. Enrollment into the trials was organized by age into subgroups of 18-55, 56-69 and 70-plus years, and those subgroups contained around 150, 28 and 57 TCR-sequenced participants, respectively. The research as a whole found: Because no day 14 peak-response samples were available, the repertoires could be characterized only after the peak T cell response. In the small 56-69-year group, the increase in depth fell short of significance, most likely because of low power. The vaccine-associated CD4 TCRs covered the entire spike protein, and the dominant responses fell in regions 160-218 and 743-854. Reportedly, close to half of the unique spike-specific TCRs recognized epitopes lying outside the regions that are mutated in the B.1.351 and B.1.1.7 variants. Conclusions about previously exposed vaccinees were limited because only six AZD1222 recipients were SARS-CoV-2 seropositive at baseline. Participants were mostly white British and included more females than males, and it was suggested by the authors that clonal diversity may have been underestimated. After two AZD1222 doses, both the breadth and the depth of spike-specific TCRs were significantly higher than at day 0 and than in MenACWY recipients.

After removal of 3 bases from V and 2 bases from J, the junction retains 5 bases not matched to a gene. Taken from cysteine to phenylalanine, the CDR3 has 15 residues. Just CDR3 DNA is preserved here, 45 bases in frame from base 1. The CDR1 and CDR2 encoded by the germline V gene are MDHEN and SYDVKM. A remark on this clone: This receptor's antigen is unknown. There are no base qualities to consult, and no much larger clone falls within one base.

The sample's time point label, decoded: baseline before first vaccination. Vaccinee samples were obtained from the UK trials COV001 and COV002, which included a single-blind randomized controlled phase 2/3 trial of AZD1222 (ChAdOx1 nCoV-19) in healthy adults. For TCRbeta chain sequencing, PBMC samples from trial participants were taken at day 0 and at day 28 after the second dose. The CDR3 regions of human TCRbeta chains were subjected to immunosequencing. Per the authors' processing: TCRs in the repertoires were matched against a reference library of SARS-CoV-2-specific TCRs that had been generated with the MIRA antigen-specificity platform. Breadth was defined as the fraction of unique TCRs that were SARS-CoV-2-associated. Depth was defined as the fraction of total T cells that were SARS-CoV-2-associated. Using the MIRA data, each spike-specific TCR was assigned both to the spike region to which the TCR was reactive and to a CD4 or CD8 class. Log10-transformed breadth and depth values were compared by one-way ANOVA with Sidak's multiple comparisons tests. TCRdb mirrors the immuneACCESS table, restricted to in-frame sequences. Some clones are absent from its copies; in checked studies, under half trace to an unresolved V gene, and the reason for the others is unknown. V and J calls and clone size come straight from that table; D and trimming were deduced from the DNA. The sample contains some 150,000 clones, about 90% of them found a single time. Clones ranked in the top ten supply roughly 5% of the sample.

The chain uses TRBV28 and TRBJ2-3; TRBD2 agrees with 7 junctional bases. The clonotype was recovered from an adult in good health. This material consisted of peripheral blood, taken on day 0 of AZD1222 vaccination. The CDR3 here reads CASSFQAGNTDTQYF. In nucleotide form, the sequence is TGTGCCAGCAGTTTCCAAGCGGGGAACACAGATACGCAGTATTTT. Joined to the reference TRBV28 and TRBJ2-3 proteins, this CDR3 gives the full variable domain: DVKVTQSSRYLVKRTGEKVFLECVQDMDHENMFWYRQDPGLGLRLIYFSYDVKMKEKGDIPEGYSVSREKKERFSLILESASTNQTSMYLCASSFQAGNTDTQYFGPGTRLTVL.